This T cell receptor (beta chain) was obtained from a study of CD8 T cells in ankylosing spondylitis. Regarding the study as a whole: CD8+ by phenotype, disease-linked clones were relatively rare in peripheral blood. Clones linked to disease were reported to show significant enrichment in matched ankylosing spondylitis synovial fluid. Fewer than 10 highly homologous variants made up a TCR beta motif that seemed to typify ankylosing spondylitis blood.

With molecular barcodes, quantitative 5'-RACE was used to make the TCR beta libraries. TCRdb recomputed calls from the 5' RACE reads with MiXCR, one row per CDR3 protein. This table holds fewer than 550,000 distinct CDR3 sequences, approximately 5.3% found once. This CDR3 spans 14 amino acids. Germline CDR1 DFQATT, CDR2 SNEGSKA (reference sequence). With V trimmed by 6 bases and J by 0 bases, 4 bases remained unmatched. Concerning this clonotype itself: The antigen is unknown.

The chain couples TRBV20-1 to TRBJ2-7, with TRBD2 identical over 11 bases. The receptor comes from a male donor with ankylosing spondylitis. The sequencing sample was made of blood, either unsorted or a sorted T cell fraction (not recorded which). CDR3 amino acids: CSASGLAASYEQYF. Written as DNA, the CDR3 is TGCAGTGCCTCGGGACTAGCGGCCTCCTACGAGCAGTACTTC.